A single T cell receptor beta chain is shown here with its context. This clone was counted once. Its recognized antigen is unknown. Base qualities are not provided; no much larger clone lies one nucleotide away. TCRbeta CDR3 regions were amplified from genomic DNA by means of the immunoSEQ Assay, a bias-controlled multiplex PCR. The authors' analysis ran thus. The number of nucleated cells in each sample was estimated from the amplification of reference gene primers within the assay. Sequence reads were collapsed and filtered to measure the absolute abundance of every unique TCRbeta CDR3 rearrangement. Productive Simpson clonality was computed per sample as the square root of Simpson's diversity index over productive rearrangements. What TCRdb holds here is the immuneACCESS table cut down to in-frame rearrangements. Part of the clones is not present; checked against another copy, under half of the missing clones reflect an unresolved V gene, and the others are unexplained. The D gene and trimming were derived from the DNA, and the V and J assignments and clone size from that table. For this sample the table gives fewer than 400,000 clones, of which roughly 85% were detected only once. The top ten constitute roughly 3.4% of the sample.

The collaborating institutions used their own protocols to collect whole blood in K2EDTA tubes. For TCRbeta analysis, collaborators shipped samples as frozen whole blood, isolated PBMCs, or DNA extracted from either of those sample types. This specimen comes from a study of blood T cell repertoires in COVID-19 (TCRdb year 2020). Study-level background: The collaborator samples originated in the United States, Italy and Spain and spanned the acute and convalescent phases of COVID-19. The prospective study material was composed of cDNA or gDNA derived from T cells, B-cell-depleted T cells, or PBMCs. The dataset comprised deeply sampled blood TCRbeta repertoires from subjects exposed to, actively infected with, or recovered from COVID-19. A freely available public database, intended as a resource for researchers studying the immune response to SARS-CoV-2, is where the repertoires were released. Samples were obtained from the ongoing ImmuneRACE study (first 160 participants) and from about 1,300 subjects provided by 6 global collaborators. Nearly every sample came with metadata listing a de-identified subject ID, COVID-19 status, age in years and sex. Where available, HLA class I and class II types were taken from metadata supplied by the sample provider and were not determined by assay-based typing. Overall study results and their limits: The amount of clinical and demographic metadata varied by source and participant and was provided uncurated.

The CDR3 measures 18 amino acids from cysteine to phenylalanine. The sequence is cut down to CDR3 DNA, 54 bases in frame from base 1. V lost 4 bases and J lost 5 bases, and the count of bases not matched to a germline gene is 16. The germline V gene supplies CDR1 LGHNT and CDR2 FRNRAP. The TCR sequence derives from a woman in her late teens or twenties with acute or convalescent COVID-19. The sample consisted of peripheral blood. The V and J segments used are TRBV12-5 and TRBJ1-4, with 7 junctional bases fitting TRBD1. DNA sequence: TGTGCTAGTGGTTCTCCCCCGGGACAGACCGGTTCAAATGAAAAACTGTTTTTT. This codes for CASGSPPGQTGSNEKLFF.